The clone carrying this TCR beta chain appeared a few times. Its antigen is still unknown. Germline lookup yields CDR1 SGHNT and CDR2 YENEEA. The CDR3 length is 12 residues. Trimming left V 4 bases short and J 5 bases short, with 8 bases between. This entry comes from a study of blood T cells in healthy people across ages. Study in general: Template-switching capture recovered about one barcoded beta molecule per two T cells.

Study results and caveats: While age rose, TCR beta diversity per million T cells dropped in a roughly linear way.

Using a J-beta primer mix together with a sample-barcoded 5' primer, a second PCR was run for about 6 to 11 cycles. Each CDR3 protein gets one entry after TCRdb re-called the 5' RACE reads with MiXCR. The sample shows about 1.1 million distinct CDR3 sequences, approximately 38% of them seen only once. This sequence joins TRBV11-3 and TRBJ2-5; no firm D call. Source material: blood. This sequence originates from a man aged 18 to 30 in good health. CDR3 coding DNA: TGTGCCAGCAGCTCAAACGGGGAGACCCAGTACTTC. Its protein product is CASSSNGETQYF.